This T cell receptor (beta chain) was sequenced in a study of T-cell reconstitution after alpha-beta-depleted transplantation in children. Construction of the TCRbeta library involved unique molecular identifiers. TCRdb called the PCR reads again in MiXCR, with one record for every CDR3 protein. The sample has 200,000 to 300,000 distinct CDR3 sequences, approximately 24% seen once; the top ten hold about 5%. Per the germline V gene, CDR1 is KGHSH and CDR2 is LQKENI. This CDR3 region has 14 residues. Trimming removed 0 bases from V and 0 bases from J, with 5 bases in between. The TCR was taken from a female patient between 2 and 15 years old who had a stem cell transplant for congenital amegakaryocytic thrombocytopenia, so the T cells may come from the graft donor. The sequenced sample was PBMCs, mostly from graft donor cells, obtained 360 days after TCRalphabeta/CD19-depleted stem cell transplant. This chain connects TRBV18 to TRBJ1-1; D unclear. The CDR3 bases are TGTGCCAGCTCACCACCGAACCTGAACACTGAAGCTTTCTTT. Protein sequence: CASSPPNLNTEAFF.